These T cell receptor beta chains were read from a single sample in a study of CD8 T cells in ankylosing spondylitis. TCRdb passed the 5' RACE reads through MiXCR, listing each CDR3 protein once. This sample has 200,000 to 250,000 distinct CDR3 sequences, with about 11% found just once. Sequencing input: blood, either unsorted or a sorted T cell fraction (not recorded which). Every receptor here comes from a male donor with ankylosing spondylitis or in good health (not recorded which). Both conserved end residues are trimmed from each CDR3. The order of the fields is V gene, J gene, CDR3 protein.

TRBV12-3/TRBV12-4	TRBJ2-3	ASSVRVRDTQY
TRBV2	TRBJ1-1	ASSEEGNTEAF
TRBV7-9	TRBJ1-4	ASNVGQGEEKLF
TRBV5-1	TRBJ1-4	ASSLARTGVPNEKLF
TRBV7-9	TRBJ2-1	ASSGLGAFSYNEQF
TRBV20-1	TRBJ1-1	SARDTGGRKNTEAF
TRBV7-9	TRBJ2-7	ASSTSGASLEQY
TRBV4-1	TRBJ2-1	ASSQEPGRGTYNEQF
TRBV6-6	TRBJ1-1	ASSFIGPTEAF
TRBV5-1	TRBJ1-1	ASSGGQVNTEAF
TRBV5-1	TRBJ2-1	ASSLNDRETNEQF
TRBV15	TRBJ1-4	ATSRGAYEKLF
TRBV10-3	TRBJ1-1	AISESPNKNTEAF
TRBV24-1	TRBJ2-7	ATSEQGRSYEQY
TRBV9	TRBJ2-5	ASSREASWAQETQY
TRBV20-1	TRBJ2-2	SARLGQGVGELF
TRBV5-6	TRBJ2-1	ASSLGLAGKPRGEQF
TRBV20-1	TRBJ2-1	SARSPGRGRISYNEQF
TRBV7-2	TRBJ2-6	ASSLNGGYTGANVLT
TRBV7-2	TRBJ2-3	ASALPVDYTQY
TRBV12-3/TRBV12-4	TRBJ1-6	ASSLAGGGSFSPLH
TRBV12-3/TRBV12-4	TRBJ2-3	ASSSREDTQY
TRBV4-1	TRBJ2-6	ASRPEISGANVLT